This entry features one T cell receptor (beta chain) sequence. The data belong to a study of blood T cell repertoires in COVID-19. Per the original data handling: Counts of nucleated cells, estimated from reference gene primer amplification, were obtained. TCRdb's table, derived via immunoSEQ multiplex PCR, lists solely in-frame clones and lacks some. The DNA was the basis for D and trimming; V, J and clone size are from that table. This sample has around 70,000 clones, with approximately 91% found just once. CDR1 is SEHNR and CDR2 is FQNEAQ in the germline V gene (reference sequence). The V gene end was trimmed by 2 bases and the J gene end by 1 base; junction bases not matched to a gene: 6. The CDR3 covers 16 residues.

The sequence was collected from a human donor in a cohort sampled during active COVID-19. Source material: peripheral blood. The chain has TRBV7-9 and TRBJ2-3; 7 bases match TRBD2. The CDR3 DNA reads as TGTGCCAGCAGCTTATCCACTAGCGAAGGCACAGATACGCAGTATTTT. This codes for CASSLSTSEGTDTQYF.